The clone carrying this T cell receptor beta chain appeared once. These data come from a study of cytomegalovirus exposure and HLA in healthy donors. PCR amplification relied on 60 Vbeta primers (plus 13 Jbeta primers). This table comes from immunoSEQ multiplex PCR, and its TCRdb copy is limited to in-frame clones, with some not included. The table records 150,000 to 200,000 clones, approximately 82% of them present only once. V shed 0 bases and J shed 4 bases, with 10 bases lying between them. The CDR3 contains 14 residues. Germline V CDR1 and CDR2: LGHNA, YSLEER. The chain joins TRBV4-3 to TRBJ2-7; D remains ambiguous. The sample consisted of PBMCs. The clonotype originates from a male donor in good health and CMV-seropositive. The CDR3 nucleotides are TGCGCCAGCAGCCAAGAGAGAGCCCTTTACGAGCAGTACTTC. Protein product: CASSQERALYEQYF.